This entry lists 13 T cell receptor beta chains sequenced from one sample in a study of T cell responses to AZD1222 COVID-19 vaccine (dated by TCRdb to about 2021). Receptors were amplified or captured by the immunoSEQ multiplex PCR assay. This is the immuneACCESS table as TCRdb keeps it, with only in-frame sequences that have V and J called. A part of the clones is gone; compared with another copy, unresolved V genes explain less than half, and the rest is unexplained. A total of just over 60,000 clones appear in this sample, 76% of them only once. The ten top clones hold over 12% of the sample. The time point label here, explained by the study, means: baseline before first vaccination. Here the sequenced sample was peripheral blood, taken on day 0 of AZD1222 vaccination. These receptors were obtained from an adult in good health.

The chain has TRBV7-2 and TRBJ2-7; 10 nucleotides agree with TRBD1. From germline, CDR1 is SGHTA and CDR2 FQGNSA. The CDR3 totals 15 residues. V gave up 3 bases and J gave up 4 bases; unmatched junction bases: 6. The CDR3 region has the DNA TGTGCCAGCAGCTTTACGGGACAGGGGATTTACGAGCAGTACTTC. Its translation is CASSFTGQGIYEQYF.

The V call is TRBV7-9, the J call TRBJ1-1; D remains unclear. The CDR3 extends over 15 amino acids. CDR1 SEHNR and CDR2 FQNEAQ come from the germline V gene (reference sequence). The germline V and J ends were trimmed by 1 base and 1 base, with 10 bases remaining between them. In DNA form, the CDR3 reads TGTGCCAGCAGCTTAGAGCCTCCGCCGAACACTGAAGCTTTCTTT. As protein: CASSLEPPPNTEAFF.

The chain links TRBV2 to TRBJ2-7, with D perhaps matching TRBD2 (5 bases). The CDR3 covers 13 residues. Between the trimmed V and J ends, which lost 6 bases and 3 bases, there was a span of 12 bases. Germline V gene lookup returns CDR1 SNHLY and CDR2 FYNNEI. CDR3 sequence reads: CASSIGINYEQYF. DNA of the CDR3: TGTGCCAGCAGCATCGGGATCAACTACGAGCAGTACTTC.

The V gene is TRBV18, the J gene TRBJ2-2, with 7 bases fitting TRBD2. V lost 3 bases, J lost 7 bases, and 8 bases stayed unmatched. The CDR3 spans 15 residues. Germline-derived CDR1 and CDR2 are KGHSH and LQKENI. The CDR3: CASSPTLASGGELFF. In DNA form, the CDR3 reads TGTGCCAGCTCACCGACCCTAGCTAGCGGCGGGGAGCTGTTTTTT.

The V and J genes are TRBV6-1 and TRBJ2-3; 10 bases are a match to TRBD2. J was trimmed by 2 bases and V by 2 bases; bases with no gene match: 1. Per germline, CDR1 MNHNS and CDR2 SASEGT. This CDR3 is built from 15 residues. CDR3 residues: CASSELAGATDTQYF. Here the CDR3 DNA reads TGTGCCAGCAGTGAACTAGCGGGGGCCACAGATACGCAGTATTTT.

V is TRBV7-9 and J is TRBJ1-2, with D uncertain. This CDR3 spans 14 amino acids. The V end was cut by 1 base, the J end by 2 bases, with 8 bases between. CDR1 is SEHNR and CDR2 is FQNEAQ in the germline V gene (reference sequence). This chain's CDR3 is CASSLVRRNYGYTF. In nucleotides, the CDR3 is TGTGCCAGCAGCTTAGTCAGACGGAACTATGGCTACACCTTC.

In its sample, this clone was seen a few times. The rearrangement links TRBV2 to TRBJ1-6; D is undetermined. The CDR3 covers 13 residues. Trimming removed 6 bases at V and 5 bases at J, with 8 bases between. Germline loops: CDR1 SNHLY, CDR2 FYNNEI. The CDR3 region is CASRGEHNSPLHF. The CDR3 DNA reads TGTGCCAGCAGGGGAGAACATAATTCACCCCTCCACTTT.

By frequency in the sample, this clone is medium-sized. The rearrangement joins TRBV7-9 to TRBJ2-5, with no clear D. The V end was cut by 5 bases, the J end by 2 bases, with 12 bases between. CDR1 and CDR2 (germline): SEHNR, FQNEAQ (reference sequence). This CDR3 has 14 residues. CDR3 sequence: CASSPRLAQETQYF. The CDR3 DNA reads TGTGCCAGCAGCCCCCGTTTGGCTCAAGAGACCCAGTACTTC.

The rearrangement links TRBV5-4 to TRBJ2-6; 8 bases are a match to TRBD1. Germline V lookup: CDR1 SGHNT, CDR2 YYREEE (reference sequence). The V and J ends lost 3 bases and 2 bases, in that order; junction bases with no gene match: 7. The CDR3 has 17 residues. Here the CDR3 reads CASSYGQGRTGANVLTF. CDR3 in DNA: TGTGCCAGCAGCTACGGACAGGGACGTACTGGGGCCAACGTCCTGACTTTC.

The rearrangement links TRBV28 to TRBJ1-6, with D unclear. The V and J ends lost 3 bases and 8 bases respectively, with 8 bases between them. In germline, CDR1 is MDHEN, CDR2 SYDVKM. This CDR3 spans 13 amino acids. The CDR3 loop reads CASSFMLDSPLHF. The CDR3, as DNA: TGTGCCAGCAGTTTTATGTTGGATTCACCCCTCCACTTT.

The chain carries TRBV27 and TRBJ2-1; D gene ambiguous. Deletions cut 10 bases from V and 3 bases from J, with 16 bases between. Germline-derived CDR1 and CDR2 are MNHEY and SMNVEV (reference sequence). This CDR3 is built from 14 residues. The CDR3 loop reads CATQDVRFYNEQFF. Here the CDR3 DNA reads TGTGCCACCCAGGACGTCCGTTTCTACAATGAGCAGTTCTTC.

The CDR3 loop reads CASSQGIGEWGNTEAFF. For the CDR3, the DNA is TGCGCCAGCAGCCAAGGAATTGGAGAGTGGGGGAACACTGAAGCTTTCTTT. This rearrangement joins TRBV4-3 to TRBJ1-1; the D is unclear. The CDR3 has 17 residues. CDR1 and CDR2 from the germline V gene are LGHNA and YSLEER. V was pared by 1 base and J by 1 base, with 16 bases between.

This clone occurred once. This chain uses TRBV5-1 with TRBJ2-5; no definite D call. From germline, CDR1 is SGHRS and CDR2 YFSETQ. CDR3 length: 16 residues. V lost 0 bases and J lost 0, with 12 bases in between. CDR3: CASSLGISGNQETQYF. In DNA, the CDR3 is TGCGCCAGCAGCTTGGGAATATCGGGTAACCAAGAGACCCAGTACTTC.